The entry below describes one T cell receptor (beta chain). In the source study's methods: Amplified reference gene primers provided the basis for estimating nucleated cell counts. Sequenced by immunoSEQ multiplex PCR; TCRdb stores in-frame clones only, minus some. The V and J calls and clone size come from that table; D and trimming were worked out from the DNA. The data contain 130,000 to 150,000 clones, 88% of them singletons. This sample was included in a study of blood T cell repertoires in COVID-19. Study background: Whether acute or convalescent, the COVID-19 samples came from the United States, Italy and Spain. From T cells, B-cell-depleted T cells, or PBMCs came the material, which was cDNA or gDNA.

Looked up from germline, CDR1 is MNHEY and CDR2 is SVGAGI. Trimming stripped 6 bases from V and 4 bases from J, with 18 bases between. The CDR3 consists of 15 residues. This sequence was found in a human donor in a cohort sampled during active COVID-19. Sequenced input: peripheral blood. This chain connects TRBV6-5 to TRBJ2-5; tentatively, D is TRBD1 (5 bases). CDR3 residues: CASSRLGPAVETQYF. CDR3 nucleotides: TGTGCCAGCAGCCGTCTGGGGCCGGCGGTAGAGACCCAGTACTTC.